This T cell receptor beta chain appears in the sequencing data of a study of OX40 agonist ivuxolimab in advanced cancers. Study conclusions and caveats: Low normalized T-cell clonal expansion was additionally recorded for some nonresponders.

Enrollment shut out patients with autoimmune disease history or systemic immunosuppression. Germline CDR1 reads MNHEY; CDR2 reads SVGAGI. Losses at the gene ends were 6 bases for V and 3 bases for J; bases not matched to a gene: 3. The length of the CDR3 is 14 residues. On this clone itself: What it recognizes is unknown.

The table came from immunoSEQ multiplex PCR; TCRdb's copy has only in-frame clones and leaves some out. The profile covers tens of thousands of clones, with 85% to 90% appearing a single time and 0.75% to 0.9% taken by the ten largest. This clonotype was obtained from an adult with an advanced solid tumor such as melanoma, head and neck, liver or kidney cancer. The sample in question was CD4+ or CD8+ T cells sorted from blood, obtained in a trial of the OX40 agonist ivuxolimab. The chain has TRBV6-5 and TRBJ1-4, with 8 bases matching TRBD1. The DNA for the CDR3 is TGTGCCAGCAGCGACAGGGGTTCTAATGAAAAACTGTTTTTT. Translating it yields CASSDRGSNEKLFF.